This entry is about one T cell receptor beta chain. The data were taken from a study of shared clonotypes between healthy human individuals. Sequenced by immunoSEQ multiplex PCR; TCRdb stores in-frame clones only, minus some. The sample yields approximately 2.4 million clones, more than 90% seen once. Trimming took off 0 bases at V and 8 bases at J, with 14 bases between the two ends. Germline V gives CDR1 SGHRS, CDR2 YFSETQ. CDR3 length equals 15 residues. The TCR sequence derives from a man younger than 35 in good health. Sample: naive CD4+ T cells sorted from blood. The subset was: CD45RA+ positively selected. The J gene is TRBJ1-4, the V gene TRBV5-1; no clear D. Here the CDR3 DNA reads TGCGCCAGCAGCTTGGCCGGGTTACCGTCAGAAAAACTGTTTTTT. Protein product: CASSLAGLPSEKLFF.